The 2 T cell receptor beta chains below come from one sample, sequenced in a study of blood T cell repertoires in COVID-19. Some clones are missing from TCRdb's copy, which holds only in-frame ones; the method was immunoSEQ multiplex PCR. This table holds about 130,000 clones, around 85% found once. What was sequenced was peripheral blood. These receptors were taken from a woman in her fifties or sixties who had recovered from COVID-19.

The gene calls are TRBV5-1 and TRBJ1-4; D gene unclear. Between the trimmed V and J ends, which lost 0 bases and 10 bases, there was a span of 10 bases. This CDR3 is built from 13 residues. Germline V gene data show CDR1 as SGHRS and CDR2 as YFSETQ. CDR3 in DNA: TGCGCCAGCAGCTTGGGAGATCTAGGAAAACTGTTTTTT. Residues: CASSLGDLGKLFF.

The V and J genes are TRBV27 and TRBJ2-6; TRBD1 aligns across 8 bases. The trim removed 7 bases at V and 0 bases at J, leaving 8 bases unmatched. The CDR3 extends over 17 amino acids. Germline V gene lookup returns CDR1 MNHEY and CDR2 SMNVEV (reference sequence). DNA for the CDR3: TGTGCCAGCACGACAGGGGTACTAATCTCTGGGGCCAACGTCCTGACTTTC. Translating gives CASTTGVLISGANVLTF.